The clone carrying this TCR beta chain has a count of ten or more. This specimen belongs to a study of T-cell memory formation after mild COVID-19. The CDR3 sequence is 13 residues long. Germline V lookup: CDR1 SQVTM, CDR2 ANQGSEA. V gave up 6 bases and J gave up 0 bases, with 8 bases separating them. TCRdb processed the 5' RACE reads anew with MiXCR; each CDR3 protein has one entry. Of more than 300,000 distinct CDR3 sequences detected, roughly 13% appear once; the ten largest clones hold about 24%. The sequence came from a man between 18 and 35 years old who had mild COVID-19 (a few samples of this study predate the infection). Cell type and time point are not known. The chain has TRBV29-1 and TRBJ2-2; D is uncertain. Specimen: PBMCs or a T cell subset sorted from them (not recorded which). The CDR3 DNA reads TGCAGCGTCCTGACCCCGAACACCGGGGAGCTGTTTTTT. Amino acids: CSVLTPNTGELFF.